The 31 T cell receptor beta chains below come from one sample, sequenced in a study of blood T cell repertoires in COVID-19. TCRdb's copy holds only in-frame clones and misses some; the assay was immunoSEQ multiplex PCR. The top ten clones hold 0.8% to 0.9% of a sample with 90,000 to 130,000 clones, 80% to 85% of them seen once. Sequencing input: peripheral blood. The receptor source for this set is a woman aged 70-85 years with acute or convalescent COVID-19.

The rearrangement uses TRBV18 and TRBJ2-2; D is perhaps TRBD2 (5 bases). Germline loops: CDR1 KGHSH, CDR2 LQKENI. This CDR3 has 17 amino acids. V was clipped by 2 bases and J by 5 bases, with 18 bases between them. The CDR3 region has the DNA TGTGCCAGCTCACCAGAATCTGTCGGGGATGGGACCGGGGAGCTGTTTTTT. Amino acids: CASSPESVGDGTGELFF.

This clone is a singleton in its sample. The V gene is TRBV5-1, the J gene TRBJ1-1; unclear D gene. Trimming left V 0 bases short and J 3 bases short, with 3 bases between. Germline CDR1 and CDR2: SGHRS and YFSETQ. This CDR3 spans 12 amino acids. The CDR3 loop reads CASSLGDTEAFF. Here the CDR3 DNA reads TGCGCCAGCAGCTTGGGAGACACTGAAGCTTTCTTT.

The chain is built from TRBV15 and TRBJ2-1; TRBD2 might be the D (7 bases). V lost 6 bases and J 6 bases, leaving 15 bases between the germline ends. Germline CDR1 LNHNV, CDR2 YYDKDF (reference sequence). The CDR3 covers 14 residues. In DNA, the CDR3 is TGTGCCACCAGAGGGGGGGACGGGGGCAATGAGCAGTTCTTC. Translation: CATRGGDGGNEQFF.

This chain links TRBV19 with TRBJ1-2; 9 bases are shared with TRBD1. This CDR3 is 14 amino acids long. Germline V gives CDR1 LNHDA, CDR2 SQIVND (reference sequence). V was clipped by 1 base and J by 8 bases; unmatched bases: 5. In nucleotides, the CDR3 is TGTGCCAGTAGTATAGGAGGGGACAGGGCCGGCTACACCTTC. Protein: CASSIGGDRAGYTF.

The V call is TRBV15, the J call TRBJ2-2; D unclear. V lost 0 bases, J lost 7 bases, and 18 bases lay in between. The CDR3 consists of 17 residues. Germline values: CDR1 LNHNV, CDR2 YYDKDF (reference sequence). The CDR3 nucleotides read TGTGCCACCAGCAGAGATAGAAACAGCCACTTCGGCGGGGAGCTGTTTTTT. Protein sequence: CATSRDRNSHFGGELFF.

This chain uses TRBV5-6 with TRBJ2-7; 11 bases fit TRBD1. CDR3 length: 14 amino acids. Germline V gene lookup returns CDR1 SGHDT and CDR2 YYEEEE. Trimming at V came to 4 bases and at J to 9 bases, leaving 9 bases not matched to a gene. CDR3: CASSPFPGQGGQYF. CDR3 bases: TGTGCCAGCAGCCCCTTCCCGGGACAGGGGGGGCAGTACTTC.

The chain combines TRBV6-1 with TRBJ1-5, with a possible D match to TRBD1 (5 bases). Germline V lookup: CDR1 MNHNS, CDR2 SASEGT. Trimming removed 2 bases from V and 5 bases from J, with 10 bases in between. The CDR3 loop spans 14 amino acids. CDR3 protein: CASSEWGSDQPQHF. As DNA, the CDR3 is TGTGCCAGCAGTGAATGGGGCAGTGATCAGCCCCAGCATTTT.

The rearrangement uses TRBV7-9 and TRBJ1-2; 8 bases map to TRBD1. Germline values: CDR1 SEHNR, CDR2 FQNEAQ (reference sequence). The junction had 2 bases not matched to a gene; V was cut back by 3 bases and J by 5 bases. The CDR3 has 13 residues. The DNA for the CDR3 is TGTGCCAGCAGCTTCGGACAGGGATATGGCTACACCTTC. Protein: CASSFGQGYGYTF. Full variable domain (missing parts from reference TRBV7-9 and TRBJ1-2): DTGVSQNPRHKITKRGQNVTFRCDPISEHNRLYWYRQTLGQGPEFLTYFQNEAQLEKSRLLSDRFSAERPKGSFSTLEIQRTEQGDSAMYLCASSFGQGYGYTFGSGTRLTVV.

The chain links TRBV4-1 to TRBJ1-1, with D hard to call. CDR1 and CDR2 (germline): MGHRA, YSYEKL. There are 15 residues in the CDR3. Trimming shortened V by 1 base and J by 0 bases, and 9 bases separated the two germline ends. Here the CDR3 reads CASSQGQIMNTEAFF. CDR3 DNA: TGCGCCAGCAGCCAAGGTCAGATCATGAACACTGAAGCTTTCTTT.

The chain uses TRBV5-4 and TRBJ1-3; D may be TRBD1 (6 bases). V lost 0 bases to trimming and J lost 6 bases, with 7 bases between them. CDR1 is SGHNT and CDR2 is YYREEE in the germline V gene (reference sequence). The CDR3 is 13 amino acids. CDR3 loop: CASSLAGVNTIYF. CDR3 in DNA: TGTGCCAGCAGCTTGGCAGGGGTAAACACCATATATTTT.

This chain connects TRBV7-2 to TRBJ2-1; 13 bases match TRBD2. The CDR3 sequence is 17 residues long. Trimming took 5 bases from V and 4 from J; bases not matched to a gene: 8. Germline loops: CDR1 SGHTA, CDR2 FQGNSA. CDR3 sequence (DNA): TGTGCCAGCAGCCAGGGACTAGCGGGAAGGGTTTACAATGAGCAGTTCTTC. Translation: CASSQGLAGRVYNEQFF.

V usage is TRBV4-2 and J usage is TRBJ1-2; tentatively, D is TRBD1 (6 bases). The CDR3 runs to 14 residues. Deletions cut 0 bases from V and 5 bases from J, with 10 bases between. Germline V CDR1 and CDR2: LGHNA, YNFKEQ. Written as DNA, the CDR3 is TGTGCCAGCAGCCAAGAAGGGGGTTTGTATGGCTACACCTTC. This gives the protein CASSQEGGLYGYTF.

The CDR3 loop is CASSYSGGSSEQFF. DNA for the CDR3: TGTGCCAGCAGTTACTCGGGGGGAAGTAGTGAGCAGTTCTTC. The genes are TRBV6-5 and TRBJ2-1; D might be TRBD2 (6 bases). The V end lost 0 bases, the J end lost 9 bases, and 12 bases lay between the germline ends. Germline V lookup: CDR1 MNHEY, CDR2 SVGAGI. This CDR3 is built from 14 residues.

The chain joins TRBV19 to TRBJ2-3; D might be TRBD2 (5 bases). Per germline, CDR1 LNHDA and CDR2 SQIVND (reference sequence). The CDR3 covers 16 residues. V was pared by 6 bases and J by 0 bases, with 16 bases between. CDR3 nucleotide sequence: TGTGCCAGTAGGGAGTCCGGAGCGGCTAGCACAGATACGCAGTATTTT. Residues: CASRESGAASTDTQYF.

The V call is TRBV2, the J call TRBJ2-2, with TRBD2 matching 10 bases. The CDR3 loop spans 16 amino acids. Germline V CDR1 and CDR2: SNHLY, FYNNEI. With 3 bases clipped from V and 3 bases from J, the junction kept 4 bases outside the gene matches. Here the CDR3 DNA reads TGTGCCAGCAGTGATAAGCGGGGGGGATACACCGGGGAGCTGTTTTTT. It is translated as CASSDKRGGYTGELFF.

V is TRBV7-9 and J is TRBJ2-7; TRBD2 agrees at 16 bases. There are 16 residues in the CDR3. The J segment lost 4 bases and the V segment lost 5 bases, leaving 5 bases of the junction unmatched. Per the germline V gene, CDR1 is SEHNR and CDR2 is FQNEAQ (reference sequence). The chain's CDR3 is CASSLGTSGGVYEQYF. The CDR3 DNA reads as TGTGCCAGCAGCCTCGGGACTAGCGGGGGGGTATACGAGCAGTACTTC.

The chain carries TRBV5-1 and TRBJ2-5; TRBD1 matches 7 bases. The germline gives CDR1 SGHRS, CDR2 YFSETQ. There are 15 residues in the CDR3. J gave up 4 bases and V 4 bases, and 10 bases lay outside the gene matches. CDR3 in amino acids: CASSPFTTGTETQYF. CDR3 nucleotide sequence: TGCGCCAGCAGCCCCTTTACGACAGGGACAGAGACCCAGTACTTC.

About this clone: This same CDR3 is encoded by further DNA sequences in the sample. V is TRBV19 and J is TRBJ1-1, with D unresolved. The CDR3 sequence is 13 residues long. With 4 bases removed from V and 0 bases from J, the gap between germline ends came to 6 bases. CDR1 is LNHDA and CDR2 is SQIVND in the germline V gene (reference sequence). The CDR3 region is CASSTQMNTEAFF. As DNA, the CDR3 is TGTGCCAGTAGTACACAGATGAACACTGAAGCTTTCTTT.

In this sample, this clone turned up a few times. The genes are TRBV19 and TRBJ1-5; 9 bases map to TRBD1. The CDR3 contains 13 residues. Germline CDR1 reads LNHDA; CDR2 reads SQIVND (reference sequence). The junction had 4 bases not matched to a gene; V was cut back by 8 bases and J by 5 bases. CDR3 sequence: CASRDRAHQPQHF. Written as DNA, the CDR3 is TGTGCCAGTCGGGACAGGGCCCATCAGCCCCAGCATTTT.

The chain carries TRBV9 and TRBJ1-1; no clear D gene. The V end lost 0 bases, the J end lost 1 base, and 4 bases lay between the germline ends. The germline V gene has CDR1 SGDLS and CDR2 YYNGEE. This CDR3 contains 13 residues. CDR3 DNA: TGTGCCAGCAGCGTAGTTCGGAACACTGAAGCTTTCTTT. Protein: CASSVVRNTEAFF.

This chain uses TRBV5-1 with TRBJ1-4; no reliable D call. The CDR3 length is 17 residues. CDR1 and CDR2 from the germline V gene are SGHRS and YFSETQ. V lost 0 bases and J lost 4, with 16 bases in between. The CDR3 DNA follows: TGCGCCAGCAGCTTGGCTCTAAGTACAGTCGGTAATGAAAAACTGTTTTTT. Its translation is CASSLALSTVGNEKLFF. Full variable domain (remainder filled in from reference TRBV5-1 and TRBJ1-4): KAGVTQTPRYLIKTRGQQVTLSCSPISGHRSVSWYQQTPGQGLQFLFEYFSETQRNKGNFPGRFSGRQFSNSRSEMNVSTLELGDSALYLCASSLALSTVGNEKLFFGSGTQLSVL.

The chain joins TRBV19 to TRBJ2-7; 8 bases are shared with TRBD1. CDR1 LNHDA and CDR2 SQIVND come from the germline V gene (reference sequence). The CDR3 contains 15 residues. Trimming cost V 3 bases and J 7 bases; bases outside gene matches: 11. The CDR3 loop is CASSIIGTGLKEQYF. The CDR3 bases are TGTGCCAGTAGTATTATAGGGACAGGCTTGAAGGAGCAGTACTTC.

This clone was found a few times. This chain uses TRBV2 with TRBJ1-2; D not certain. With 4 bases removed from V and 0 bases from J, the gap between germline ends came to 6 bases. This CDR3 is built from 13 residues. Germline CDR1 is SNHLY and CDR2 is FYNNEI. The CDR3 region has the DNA TGTGCCAGCAGTGGGGCAGCTAACTATGGCTACACCTTC. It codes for CASSGAANYGYTF. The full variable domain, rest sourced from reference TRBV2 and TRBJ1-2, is EPEVTQTPSHQVTQMGQEVILRCVPISNHLYFYWYRQILGQKVEFLVSFYNNEISEKSEIFDDQFSVERPDGSNFTLKIRSTKLEDSAMYFCASSGAANYGYTFGSGTRLTVV.

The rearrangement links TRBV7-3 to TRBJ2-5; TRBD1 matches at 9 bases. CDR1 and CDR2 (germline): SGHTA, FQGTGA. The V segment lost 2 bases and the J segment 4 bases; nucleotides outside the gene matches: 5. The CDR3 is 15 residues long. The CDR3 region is CASSLGTGRAETQYF. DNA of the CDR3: TGTGCCAGCAGCTTAGGGACAGGGCGGGCAGAGACCCAGTACTTC.

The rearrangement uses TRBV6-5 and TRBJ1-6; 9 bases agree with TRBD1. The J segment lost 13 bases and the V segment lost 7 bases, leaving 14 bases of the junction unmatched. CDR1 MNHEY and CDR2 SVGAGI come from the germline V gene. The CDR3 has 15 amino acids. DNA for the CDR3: TGTGCCAGCATCCCCGTGGGGGACAGGGAAAATCCCCTCCACTTT. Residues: CASIPVGDRENPLHF.

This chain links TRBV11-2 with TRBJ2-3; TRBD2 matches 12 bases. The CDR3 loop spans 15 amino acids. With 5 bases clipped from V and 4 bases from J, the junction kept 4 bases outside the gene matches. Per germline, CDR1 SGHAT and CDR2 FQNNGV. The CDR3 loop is CASSRTSGTPDTQYF. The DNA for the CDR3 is TGTGCCAGCAGCCGGACTAGCGGGACCCCAGATACGCAGTATTTT.

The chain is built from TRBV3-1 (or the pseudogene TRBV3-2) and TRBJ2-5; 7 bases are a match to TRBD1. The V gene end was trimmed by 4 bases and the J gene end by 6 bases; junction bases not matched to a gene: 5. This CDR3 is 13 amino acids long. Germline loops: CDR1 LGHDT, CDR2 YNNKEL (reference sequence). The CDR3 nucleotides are TGTGCCAGCAGCCCTGGGACAGAGAAGACCCAGTACTTC. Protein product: CASSPGTEKTQYF.

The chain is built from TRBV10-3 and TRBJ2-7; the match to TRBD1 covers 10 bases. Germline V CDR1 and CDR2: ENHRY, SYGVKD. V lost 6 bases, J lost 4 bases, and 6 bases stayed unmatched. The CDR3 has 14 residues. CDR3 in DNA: TGTGCCATCAGGCCTGGGACAGGGGCTTACGAGCAGTACTTC. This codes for CAIRPGTGAYEQYF.

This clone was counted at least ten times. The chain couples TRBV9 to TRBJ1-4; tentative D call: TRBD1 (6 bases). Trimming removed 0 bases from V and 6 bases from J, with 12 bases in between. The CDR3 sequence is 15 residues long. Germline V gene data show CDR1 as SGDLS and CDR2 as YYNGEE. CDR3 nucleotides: TGTGCCAGCAGCGTAGACGCCGGACAGTATGAAAAACTGTTTTTT. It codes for CASSVDAGQYEKLFF.

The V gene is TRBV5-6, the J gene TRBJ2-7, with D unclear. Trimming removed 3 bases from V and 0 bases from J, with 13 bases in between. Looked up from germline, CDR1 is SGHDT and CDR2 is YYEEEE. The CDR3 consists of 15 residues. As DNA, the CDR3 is TGTGCCAGCAGCTATACGAGATATAGCTCCTACGAGCAGTACTTC. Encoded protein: CASSYTRYSSYEQYF.

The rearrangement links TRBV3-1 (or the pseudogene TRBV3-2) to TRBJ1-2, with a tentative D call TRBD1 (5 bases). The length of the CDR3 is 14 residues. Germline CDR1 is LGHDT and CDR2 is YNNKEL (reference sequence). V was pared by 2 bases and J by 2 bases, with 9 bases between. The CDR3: CASSQTTENYGYTF. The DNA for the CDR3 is TGTGCCAGCAGCCAAACGACAGAAAACTATGGCTACACCTTC.